This TCR beta chain was found in a study of T cell responses to AZD1222 COVID-19 vaccine. Generated by immunoSEQ multiplex PCR, the TCRdb table keeps only in-frame clones and is missing some. Here the sample spans about 110,000 clones, 84% being singletons. Study results and limitations: Regions left unmutated in variants are reportedly the target of nearly half of spike-specific TCRs.

For this clone: Its antigen is not identified.

Trimming took 6 bases from V and 10 from J; bases not matched to a gene: 4. The CDR3 runs 14 residues. Germline assignment: CDR1 SNHLY and CDR2 FYNNEI. The chain combines TRBV2 with TRBJ1-6, with 12 bases fitting TRBD1. The source is an adult in good health. Material: peripheral blood, obtained on day 0 of AZD1222 vaccination. The CDR3: CASRGQGARSPLHF. CDR3 DNA: TGTGCCAGCAGGGGACAGGGGGCTCGGTCACCCCTCCACTTT.